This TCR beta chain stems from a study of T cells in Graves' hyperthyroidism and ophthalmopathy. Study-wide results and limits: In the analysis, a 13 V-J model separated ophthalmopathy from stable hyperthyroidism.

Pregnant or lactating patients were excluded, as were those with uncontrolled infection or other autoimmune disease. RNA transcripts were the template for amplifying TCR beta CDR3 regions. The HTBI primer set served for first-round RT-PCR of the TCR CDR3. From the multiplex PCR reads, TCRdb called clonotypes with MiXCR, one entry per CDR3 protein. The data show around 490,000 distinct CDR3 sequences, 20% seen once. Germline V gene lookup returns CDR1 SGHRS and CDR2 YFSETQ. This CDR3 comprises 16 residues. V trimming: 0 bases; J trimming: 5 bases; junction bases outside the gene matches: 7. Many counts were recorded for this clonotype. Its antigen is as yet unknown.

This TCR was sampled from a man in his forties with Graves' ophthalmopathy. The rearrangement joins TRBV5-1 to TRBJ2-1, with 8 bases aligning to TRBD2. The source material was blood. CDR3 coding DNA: TGCGCCAGCAGCTTGGCCGCCAGCGGGGGACACAATGAGCAGTTCTTC. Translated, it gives CASSLAASGGHNEQFF.